This record looks at one T cell receptor (beta chain) sequence and its context. Profiling relied on immunoSEQ multiplex PCR, and the TCRdb table lists in-frame clones only, not all of them. The sample lists about 15,000 clones; about 86% were seen once. The data are from a study of OX40 agonist ivuxolimab in advanced cancers. Background on the study: Hepatocellular carcinoma, melanoma, renal cell or head and neck cancer affected the dose-escalation patients.

Researchers took blood at baseline, on cycle 4 day 1, and on cycle 7 day 1. The CDR3 loop spans 19 amino acids. V was clipped by 1 base and J by 5 bases, with 27 bases between them. The rearrangement links TRBV23-1 to TRBJ2-7; a possible D gene is TRBD2 (6 bases). TRBV23-1 is given ORF status, its function remaining uncertain. The source material was CD4+ or CD8+ T cells sorted from blood, sampled in a trial of the OX40 agonist ivuxolimab. This receptor was taken from an adult with an advanced solid tumor such as melanoma, head and neck, liver or kidney cancer. The CDR3 here is CASSQWRSPSGSGSHEQYF. CDR3 sequence (DNA): TGCGCCAGCAGTCAATGGAGATCCCCGTCCGGGAGTGGCAGCCACGAGCAGTACTTC.